This T cell receptor (beta chain) was documented in a study of T cells in Graves' hyperthyroidism and ophthalmopathy. This clonotype has only a few counts. Its target is unknown. Study-wide results and limits: Most clonotypes that expanded in the thyroid above 0.001 also showed up in blood.

TCR beta CDR3 sequences were amplified from RNA transcripts. HTBI primers drove first-round RT-PCR of the TCR CDR3. TCRdb reprocessed the multiplex PCR reads with MiXCR, giving one entry per CDR3 protein. The sample has 250,000 to 400,000 distinct CDR3 sequences, approximately 13% seen once. This sequence originates from a woman aged 40 to 50 with Graves' ophthalmopathy. The specimen was blood.

CDR3 in DNA: TGTGCCAGCAGCCCCGACAGGGGGCATTTGGAGACCCAGTACTTC. Its protein is CASSPDRGHLETQYF. The gene calls are TRBV5-4 and TRBJ2-5, with 10 bases that match TRBD1. Per germline, CDR1 SGHNT and CDR2 YYREEE (reference sequence). The V and J ends lost 4 bases and 5 bases, in that order; junction bases with no gene match: 8. There are 15 residues in the CDR3.